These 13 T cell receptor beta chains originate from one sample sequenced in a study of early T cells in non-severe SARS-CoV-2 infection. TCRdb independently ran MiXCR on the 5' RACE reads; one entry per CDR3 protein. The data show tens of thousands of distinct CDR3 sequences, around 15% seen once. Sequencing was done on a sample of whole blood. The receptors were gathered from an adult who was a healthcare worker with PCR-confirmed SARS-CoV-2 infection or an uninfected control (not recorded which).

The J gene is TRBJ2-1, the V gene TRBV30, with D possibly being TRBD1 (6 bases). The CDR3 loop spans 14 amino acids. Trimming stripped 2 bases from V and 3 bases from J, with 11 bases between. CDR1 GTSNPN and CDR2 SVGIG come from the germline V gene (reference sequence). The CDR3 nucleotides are TGTGCCTGGAGTCACAGGGATCTCTACAATGAGCAGTTCTTC. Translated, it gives CAWSHRDLYNEQFF.

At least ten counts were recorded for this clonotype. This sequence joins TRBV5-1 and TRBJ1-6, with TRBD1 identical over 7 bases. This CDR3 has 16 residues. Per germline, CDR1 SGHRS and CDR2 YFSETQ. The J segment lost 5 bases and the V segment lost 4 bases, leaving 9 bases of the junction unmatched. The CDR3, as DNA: TGCGCCAGCAGCGTATCCGGGACAGTGAATAATTCACCCCTCCACTTT. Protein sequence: CASSVSGTVNNSPLHF.

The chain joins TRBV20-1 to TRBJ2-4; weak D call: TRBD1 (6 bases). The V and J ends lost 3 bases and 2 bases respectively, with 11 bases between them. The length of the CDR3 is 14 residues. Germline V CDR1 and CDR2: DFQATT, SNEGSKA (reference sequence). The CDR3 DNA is TGCAGTGCTAGCCCAGGGGTGACCAAAAACATTCAGTACTTC. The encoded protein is CSASPGVTKNIQYF.

CDR3 loop: CASSQTGRTDTQYF. CDR3 nucleotide sequence: TGCGCCAGCAGCCAAACAGGGAGGACAGATACGCAGTATTTT. V usage is TRBV5-1 and J usage is TRBJ2-3; TRBD1 or TRBD2 may be the D gene (6 bases each). The V and J ends lost 4 bases and 3 bases respectively, with 12 bases between them. This CDR3 is built from 14 residues. Germline V lookup: CDR1 SGHRS, CDR2 YFSETQ.

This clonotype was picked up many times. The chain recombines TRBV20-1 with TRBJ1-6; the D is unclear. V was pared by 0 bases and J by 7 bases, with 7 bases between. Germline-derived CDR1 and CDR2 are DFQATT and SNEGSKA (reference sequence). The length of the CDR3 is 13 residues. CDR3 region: CSAREVWNSPLHF. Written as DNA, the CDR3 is TGCAGTGCTAGAGAGGTGTGGAATTCACCCCTCCACTTT.

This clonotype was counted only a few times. Here the CDR3 DNA reads TGTGCCAGCAGAAGCGGGGCGGTCCGCGGGGAGCTGTTTTTT. Translation: CASRSGAVRGELFF. V is TRBV6-5 and J is TRBJ2-2, with TRBD2 matching 7 bases. There are 14 residues in the CDR3. V was clipped by 6 bases and J by 7 bases; unmatched bases: 8. Germline loops: CDR1 MNHEY, CDR2 SVGAGI.

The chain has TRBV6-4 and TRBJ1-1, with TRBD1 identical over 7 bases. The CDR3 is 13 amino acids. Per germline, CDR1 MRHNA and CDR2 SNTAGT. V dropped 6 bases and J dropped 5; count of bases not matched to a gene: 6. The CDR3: CASSRTGGTEAFF. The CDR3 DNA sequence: TGTGCCAGCAGCCGGACAGGAGGTACTGAAGCTTTCTTT.

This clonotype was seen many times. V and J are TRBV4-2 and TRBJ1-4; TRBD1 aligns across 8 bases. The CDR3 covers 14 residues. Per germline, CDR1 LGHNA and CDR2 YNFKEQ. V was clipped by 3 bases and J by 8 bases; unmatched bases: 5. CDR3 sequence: CASSQRQGSEKLFF. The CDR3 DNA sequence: TGTGCCAGCAGCCAGAGACAGGGGAGCGAAAAACTGTTTTTT.

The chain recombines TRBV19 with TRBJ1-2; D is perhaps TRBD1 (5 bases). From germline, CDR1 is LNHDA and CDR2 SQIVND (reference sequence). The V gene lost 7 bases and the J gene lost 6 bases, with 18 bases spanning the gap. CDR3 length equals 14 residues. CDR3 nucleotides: TGTGCCAGTATTGGAAACGGGGCCCGGAATGGCTACACCTTC. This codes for CASIGNGARNGYTF.

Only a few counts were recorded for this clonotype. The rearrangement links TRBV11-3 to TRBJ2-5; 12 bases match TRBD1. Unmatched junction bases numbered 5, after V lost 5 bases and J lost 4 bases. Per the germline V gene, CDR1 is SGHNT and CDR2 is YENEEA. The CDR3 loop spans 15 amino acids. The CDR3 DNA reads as TGTGCCAGCAGCAGGGGACAGGGGGCCAGAGAGACCCAGTACTTC. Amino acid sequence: CASSRGQGARETQYF.

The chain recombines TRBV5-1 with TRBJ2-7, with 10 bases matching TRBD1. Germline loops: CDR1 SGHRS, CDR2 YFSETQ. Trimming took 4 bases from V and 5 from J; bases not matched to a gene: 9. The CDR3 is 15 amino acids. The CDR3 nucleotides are TGCGCCAGCAGCCGCTCCGGGACAGGGGAAAACGAGCAGTACTTC. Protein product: CASSRSGTGENEQYF.

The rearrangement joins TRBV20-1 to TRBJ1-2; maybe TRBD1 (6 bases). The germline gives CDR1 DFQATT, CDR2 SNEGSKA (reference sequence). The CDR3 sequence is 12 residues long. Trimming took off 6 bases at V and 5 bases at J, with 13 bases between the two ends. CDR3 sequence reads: CSANTGTYGYTF. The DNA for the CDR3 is TGCAGTGCCAACACGGGGACATATGGCTACACCTTC.

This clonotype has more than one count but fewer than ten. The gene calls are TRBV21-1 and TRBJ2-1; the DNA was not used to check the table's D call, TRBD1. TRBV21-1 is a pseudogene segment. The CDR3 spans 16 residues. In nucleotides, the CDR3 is TGTGCCAGCAGCGGACCGGGACAGGGATTTGGTAATGAGCAGTTCTTC. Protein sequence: CASSGPGQGFGNEQFF.